This T cell receptor (beta chain) was identified during a study of patients and donors after allogeneic stem cell transplantation. Using its own MiXCR run on the RT-PCR reads, TCRdb lists one record per CDR3 protein. The repertoire holds about 960,000 distinct CDR3 sequences, around 17% seen once, with 5% to 6.5% in the top ten. The CDR3 is 14 residues long. Losses at the gene ends were 8 bases for V and 7 bases for J; bases not matched to a gene: 8. Per the germline V gene, CDR1 is MNHNS and CDR2 is SASEGT. This clonotype showed up just a few times. The specimen sequenced was blood, either unsorted or a sorted T cell fraction (not recorded which). This sequence originates from a human donor who was either an allogeneic HSCT recipient or a stem cell or donor lymphocyte infusion donor (not recorded which). It is not recorded whose cells these are; they may come from a transplant donor. The chain links TRBV6-1 to TRBJ2-1; 10 bases are shared with TRBD2. CDR3 loop: CASHLAGAKNEQFF. The CDR3 DNA sequence: TGTGCCAGCCACCTAGCGGGGGCCAAAAATGAGCAGTTCTTC.